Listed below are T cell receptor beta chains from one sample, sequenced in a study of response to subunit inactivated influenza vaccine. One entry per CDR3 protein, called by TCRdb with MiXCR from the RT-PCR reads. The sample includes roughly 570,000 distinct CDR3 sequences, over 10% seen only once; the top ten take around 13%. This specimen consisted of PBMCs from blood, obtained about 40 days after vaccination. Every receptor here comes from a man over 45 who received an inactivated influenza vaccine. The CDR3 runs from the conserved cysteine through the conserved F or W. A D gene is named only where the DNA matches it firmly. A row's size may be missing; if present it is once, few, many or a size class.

cdr3_aa: CASSPVAGRGNGYTF
cdr3_nt: TGTGCCAGCAGTCCGGTCGCGGGCAGGGGGAATGGCTACACCTTC
j_call: TRBJ1-2
clone_size: few
d_call: TRBD1
v_call: TRBV6-1

cdr3_aa: CASSLGSFGGPERNEQFF
cdr3_nt: TGTGCCAGCAGCTTAGGTTCTTTTGGGGGACCCGAGAGGAATGAGCAGTTCTTC
j_call: TRBJ2-1
clone_size: many
d_call: -
v_call: TRBV11-1

cdr3_aa: CASIVGPSTDTQYF
cdr3_nt: TGTGCCAGCATTGTGGGGCCGAGCACAGATACGCAGTATTTT
j_call: TRBJ2-3
clone_size: once
d_call: -
v_call: TRBV2

cdr3_aa: CASSLMGRSEKLFF
cdr3_nt: TGTGCCAGCAGCTTAATGGGGCGTAGCGAAAAACTGTTTTTT
j_call: TRBJ1-4
clone_size: many
d_call: -
v_call: TRBV7-2

cdr3_aa: CSVEGGQGPTDTQYF
cdr3_nt: TGCAGCGTTGAAGGGGGACAGGGACCCACAGATACGCAGTATTTT
j_call: TRBJ2-3
clone_size: -
d_call: TRBD1
v_call: TRBV29-1

cdr3_aa: CASSDSSAGGADTQYF
cdr3_nt: TGTGCCAGCAGTGACTCGTCAGCGGGAGGGGCAGATACGCAGTATTTT
j_call: TRBJ2-3
clone_size: -
d_call: TRBD2
v_call: TRBV6-4

cdr3_aa: CSVDGGVLTQYF
cdr3_nt: TGCAGCGTTGATGGGGGGGTTCTGACCCAGTACTTC
j_call: TRBJ2-5
clone_size: many
d_call: TRBD2
v_call: TRBV29-1

cdr3_aa: CASTPTVSEAFF
cdr3_nt: TGTGCCAGCACACCGACAGTTTCTGAAGCTTTCTTT
j_call: TRBJ1-1
clone_size: -
d_call: -
v_call: TRBV6-2/TRBV6-3

cdr3_aa: CSADRTGAYEQYF
cdr3_nt: TGCAGTGCAGATCGAACGGGGGCCTACGAGCAGTACTTC
j_call: TRBJ2-7
clone_size: -
d_call: -
v_call: TRBV20-1

cdr3_aa: CASSQVTSTDTQYF
cdr3_nt: TGTGCCAGCAGCCAGGTGACTAGCACAGATACGCAGTATTTT
j_call: TRBJ2-3
clone_size: -
d_call: -
v_call: TRBV4-2

cdr3_aa: CATSDTSGIQGELFF
cdr3_nt: TGTGCCACCAGTGATACCTCGGGTATTCAGGGGGAGCTGTTTTTT
j_call: TRBJ2-2
clone_size: -
d_call: -
v_call: TRBV24-1

cdr3_aa: CASSDRENSPLHF
cdr3_nt: TGCGCCAGCAGCGACAGGGAAAATTCACCCCTCCACTTT
j_call: TRBJ1-6
clone_size: many
d_call: TRBD1
v_call: TRBV5-1

cdr3_aa: CASSSTPDGARGYTF
cdr3_nt: TGTGCCAGCAGTTCAACCCCGGACGGTGCTAGGGGCTACACCTTC
j_call: TRBJ1-2
clone_size: -
d_call: -
v_call: TRBV28

cdr3_aa: CASSLGLSDTQYF
cdr3_nt: TGTGCCAGCAGCTTAGGTTTATCAGATACGCAGTATTTT
j_call: TRBJ2-3
clone_size: -
d_call: -
v_call: TRBV7-2

cdr3_aa: CASSQSRVTDTQYF
cdr3_nt: TGCGCCAGCAGCCAAAGTCGTGTCACAGATACGCAGTATTTT
j_call: TRBJ2-3
clone_size: few
d_call: -
v_call: TRBV4-3

cdr3_aa: CASSLLGEGGYTF
cdr3_nt: TGTGCCAGCAGTTTACTTGGGGAGGGGGGCTACACCTTC
j_call: TRBJ1-2
clone_size: many
d_call: -
v_call: TRBV12-3/TRBV12-4

cdr3_aa: CSARDEEAFF
cdr3_nt: TGCAGTGCTAGAGATGAGGAAGCTTTCTTT
j_call: TRBJ1-1
clone_size: many
d_call: -
v_call: TRBV20-1

cdr3_aa: CASSATGTAFGTTQYF
cdr3_nt: TGTGCCAGCAGCGCAACCGGGACAGCCTTCGGAACCACGCAGTATTTT
j_call: TRBJ2-3
clone_size: few
d_call: TRBD1
v_call: TRBV9

cdr3_aa: CASSQTKQGSVNTEAFF
cdr3_nt: TGTGCCAGCAGCCAGACGAAGCAGGGTTCCGTGAACACTGAAGCTTTCTTT
j_call: TRBJ1-1
clone_size: -
d_call: -
v_call: TRBV28

cdr3_aa: CASSQSDRYRQYF
cdr3_nt: TGCGCCAGCAGCCAGTCCGACAGGTATCGGCAGTATTTT
j_call: TRBJ2-3
clone_size: -
d_call: -
v_call: TRBV4-3

cdr3_aa: CASSYSGSFYNEQFF
cdr3_nt: TGTGCCAGCAGTTACTCAGGGTCCTTCTACAATGAGCAGTTCTTC
j_call: TRBJ2-1
clone_size: few
d_call: -
v_call: TRBV6-5

cdr3_aa: CASSLVAGETQYF
cdr3_nt: TGCGCCAGCAGCTTGGTGGCAGGAGAGACCCAGTACTTC
j_call: TRBJ2-5
clone_size: many
d_call: -
v_call: TRBV5-1

cdr3_aa: CASSITGGGEQYF
cdr3_nt: TGTGCCAGCAGCATCACAGGGGGAGGGGAGCAGTACTTC
j_call: TRBJ2-7
clone_size: -
d_call: -
v_call: TRBV12-3/TRBV12-4

cdr3_aa: CASSFDSGNQPQHF
cdr3_nt: TGCGCCAGCAGCTTCGACTCGGGCAATCAGCCCCAGCATTTT
j_call: TRBJ1-5
clone_size: many
d_call: -
v_call: TRBV5-1

cdr3_aa: CSVGVTIYEQYF
cdr3_nt: TGCAGCGTTGGGGTCACAATCTACGAGCAGTACTTC
j_call: TRBJ2-7
clone_size: -
d_call: -
v_call: TRBV29-1